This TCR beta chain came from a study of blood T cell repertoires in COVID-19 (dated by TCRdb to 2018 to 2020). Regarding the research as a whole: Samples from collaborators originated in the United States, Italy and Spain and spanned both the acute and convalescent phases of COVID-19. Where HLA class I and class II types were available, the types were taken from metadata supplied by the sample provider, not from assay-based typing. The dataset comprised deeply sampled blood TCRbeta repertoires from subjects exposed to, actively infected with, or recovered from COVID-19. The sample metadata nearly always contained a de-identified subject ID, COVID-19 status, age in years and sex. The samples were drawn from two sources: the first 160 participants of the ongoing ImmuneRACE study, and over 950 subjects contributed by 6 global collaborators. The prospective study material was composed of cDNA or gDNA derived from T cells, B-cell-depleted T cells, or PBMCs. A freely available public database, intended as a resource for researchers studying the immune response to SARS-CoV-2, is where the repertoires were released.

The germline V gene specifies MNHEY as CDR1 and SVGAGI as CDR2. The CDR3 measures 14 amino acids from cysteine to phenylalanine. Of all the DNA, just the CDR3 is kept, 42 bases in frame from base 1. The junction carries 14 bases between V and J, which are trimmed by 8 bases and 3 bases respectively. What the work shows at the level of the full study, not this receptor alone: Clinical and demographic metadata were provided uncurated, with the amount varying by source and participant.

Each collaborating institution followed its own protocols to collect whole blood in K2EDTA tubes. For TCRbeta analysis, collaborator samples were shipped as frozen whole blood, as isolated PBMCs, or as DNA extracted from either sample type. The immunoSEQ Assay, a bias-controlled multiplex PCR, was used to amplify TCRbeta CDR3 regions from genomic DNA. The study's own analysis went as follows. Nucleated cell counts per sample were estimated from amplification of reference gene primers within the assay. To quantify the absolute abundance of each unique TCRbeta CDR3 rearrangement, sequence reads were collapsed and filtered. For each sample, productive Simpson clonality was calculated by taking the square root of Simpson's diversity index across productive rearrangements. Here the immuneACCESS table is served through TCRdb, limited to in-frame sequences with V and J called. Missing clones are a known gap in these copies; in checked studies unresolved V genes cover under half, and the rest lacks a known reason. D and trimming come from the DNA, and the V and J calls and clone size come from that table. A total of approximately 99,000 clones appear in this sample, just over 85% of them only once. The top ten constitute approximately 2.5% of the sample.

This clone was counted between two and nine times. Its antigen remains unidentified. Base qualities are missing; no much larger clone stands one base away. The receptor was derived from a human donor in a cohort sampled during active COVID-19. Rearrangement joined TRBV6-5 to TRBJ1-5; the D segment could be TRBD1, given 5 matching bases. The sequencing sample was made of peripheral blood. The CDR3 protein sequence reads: CASGGTLNNQPQHF. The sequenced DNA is TGTGCCAGCGGGGGGACCCTTAACAATCAGCCCCAGCATTTT.